This T cell receptor (beta chain) was identified during a study of blood T cell repertoires in COVID-19. Study context: Spain, Italy and the United States supplied samples that represented acute and convalescent COVID-19. T cells, B-cell-depleted T cells, or PBMCs supplied cDNA or gDNA.

The CDR3 totals 16 residues. Germline CDR1 and CDR2: SNHLY and FYNNEI. The V gene lost 1 base and the J gene lost 3 bases, with 15 bases spanning the gap. The authors' processing: Estimation of nucleated cell counts relied on the amplification of reference gene primers. Measured with immunoSEQ multiplex PCR; TCRdb has only the in-frame clones, and not every one. The DNA was the basis for D and trimming; V, J and clone size are from that table. The profile shows under 110,000 clones, 71% of them singletons. Sequencing was performed on peripheral blood. The clonotype was recovered from a human donor with acute or convalescent COVID-19. The donor label of this sample is uncertain. This chain connects TRBV2 to TRBJ1-2; no reliable D call. CDR3 DNA: TGTGCCAGCAGTGAAGGTTTCCACTCCTTGGACTATGGCTACACCTTC. Translating gives CASSEGFHSLDYGYTF.